This T cell receptor beta chain stems from a study of blood T cell repertoires in COVID-19. Trimming left V 7 bases short and J 4 bases short, with 11 bases between. The CDR3 length is 13 residues. Germline V gene lookup returns CDR1 SNHLY and CDR2 FYNNEI. Repertoires were generated with immunoSEQ multiplex PCR, while TCRdb's copy carries only in-frame clones and drops some. This sample yields 150,000 to 200,000 clones, of which nearly 85% are seen a single time; over 5% belongs to the top ten. Sequenced input: peripheral blood. The source is a woman between 25 and 40 years old with acute or convalescent COVID-19. The V call is TRBV2, the J call TRBJ1-5; no clear D gene. In nucleotides, the CDR3 is TGTGCCAGCATTCTGGCTTCAAATCAGCCCCAGCATTTT. Residues: CASILASNQPQHF.